This record concerns one TCR beta chain sequence. Its antigen remains unknown. Other DNA sequences of this sample code for an identical CDR3. This entry belongs to a study of cytomegalovirus exposure and HLA in healthy donors. On the study more broadly: The Caucasian-associated ancestry cluster contained about 80% of the approximately 400 genotyped donors.

Regarding the study as a whole: It was in a later analysis that TCR association rates were seen to vary by HLA locus, highest for DRB1 and lowest for HLA-C. Analysis was carried out at a later point, and it linked a missense DCLRE1C variant to TCR beta V- and J-gene trimming.

The PCR made use of 60 Vbeta and 13 Jbeta primers. Only in-frame clones appear in the TCRdb table, and some are missing; sequencing was by immunoSEQ multiplex PCR. The sample holds some 190,000 clones, around 84% seen once. The sequenced sample consisted of PBMCs. This sequence was found in a man aged 35 to 55 in good health and CMV-seropositive.

The CDR3 sequence is CASSLGWGENTEAFF. The CDR3 coding sequence is TGCGCCAGCAGCTTGGGTTGGGGGGAGAACACTGAAGCTTTCTTT. The chain couples TRBV5-1 to TRBJ1-1; tentatively, D is TRBD1 (5 bases). Trimming took off 0 bases at V and 1 base at J, with 10 bases between the two ends. Germline V lookup: CDR1 SGHRS, CDR2 YFSETQ. The CDR3 loop spans 15 amino acids.